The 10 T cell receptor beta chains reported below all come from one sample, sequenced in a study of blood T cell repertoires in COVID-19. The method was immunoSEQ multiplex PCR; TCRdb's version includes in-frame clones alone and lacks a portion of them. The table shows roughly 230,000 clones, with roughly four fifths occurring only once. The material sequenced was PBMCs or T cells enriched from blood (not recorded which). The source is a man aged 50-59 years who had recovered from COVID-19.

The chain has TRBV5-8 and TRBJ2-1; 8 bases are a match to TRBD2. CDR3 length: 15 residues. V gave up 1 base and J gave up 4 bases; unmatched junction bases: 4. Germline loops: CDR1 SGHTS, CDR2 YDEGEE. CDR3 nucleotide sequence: TGTGCCAGCAGCTTGTCAGCGGGAGAGTACAATGAGCAGTTCTTC. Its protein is CASSLSAGEYNEQFF.

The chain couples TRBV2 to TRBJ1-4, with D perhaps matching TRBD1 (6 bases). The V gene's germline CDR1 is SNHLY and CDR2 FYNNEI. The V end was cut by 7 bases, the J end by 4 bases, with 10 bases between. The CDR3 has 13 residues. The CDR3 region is CASMDSYNEKLFF. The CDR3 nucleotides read TGTGCCAGCATGGACAGTTATAATGAAAAACTGTTTTTT.

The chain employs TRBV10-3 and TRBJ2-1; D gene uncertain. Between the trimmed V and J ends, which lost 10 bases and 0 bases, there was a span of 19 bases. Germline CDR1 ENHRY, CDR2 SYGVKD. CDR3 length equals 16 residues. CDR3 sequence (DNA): TGTGCCACCTCCTTTTCGGAGCCAACCTCCTACAATGAGCAGTTCTTC. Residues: CATSFSEPTSYNEQFF.

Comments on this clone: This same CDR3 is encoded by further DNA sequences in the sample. Written as DNA, the CDR3 is TGCGCCAGCAGCTTAGAGGGGGCGGCCTATGGCTACACCTTC. Its protein is CASSLEGAAYGYTF. The J gene is TRBJ1-2, the V gene TRBV5-1; TRBD1 matches 7 bases. CDR3 size: 14 residues. After removal of 2 bases from V and 4 bases from J, the junction contained 5 bases not matched to a gene. The germline V gene encodes CDR1 SGHRS and CDR2 YFSETQ.

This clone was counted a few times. CDR3: CATSRAAGAYNEQFF. The CDR3 DNA is TGTGCCACCAGCAGAGCGGCAGGGGCCTACAATGAGCAGTTCTTC. This sequence joins TRBV15 and TRBJ2-1; the D gene is possibly TRBD1 (6 bases). The germline V and J ends were trimmed by 1 base and 2 bases, with 9 bases remaining between them. The CDR3 consists of 15 residues. In germline, CDR1 is LNHNV, CDR2 YYDKDF (reference sequence).

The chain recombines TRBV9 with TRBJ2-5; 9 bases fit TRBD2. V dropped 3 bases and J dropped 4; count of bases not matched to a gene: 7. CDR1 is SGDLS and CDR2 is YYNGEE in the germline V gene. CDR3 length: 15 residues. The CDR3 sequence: CASSGFSGRVETQYF. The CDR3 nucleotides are TGTGCCAGCAGCGGGTTTAGCGGGAGAGTAGAGACCCAGTACTTC.

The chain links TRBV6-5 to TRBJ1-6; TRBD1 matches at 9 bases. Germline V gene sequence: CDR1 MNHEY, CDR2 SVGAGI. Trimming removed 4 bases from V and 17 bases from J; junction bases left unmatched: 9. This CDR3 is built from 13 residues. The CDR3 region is CASSSWTGESVHF. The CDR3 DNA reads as TGTGCCAGCAGTTCCTGGACAGGGGAATCTGTCCACTTT.

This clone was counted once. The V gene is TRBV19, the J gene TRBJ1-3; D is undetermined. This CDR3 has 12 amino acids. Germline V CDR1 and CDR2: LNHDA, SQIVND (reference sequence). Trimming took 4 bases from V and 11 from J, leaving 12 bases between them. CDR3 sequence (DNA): TGTGCCAGTAGTACCGTCCTGTCCGCCATATATTTT. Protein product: CASSTVLSAIYF.

CDR3 sequence (DNA): TGCGCCAGCAGCTTGGCCGGACAGGAATACTATGGCTACACCTTC. Translated, it gives CASSLAGQEYYGYTF. The rearrangement joins TRBV5-1 to TRBJ1-2; 7 bases map to TRBD1. Germline V gives CDR1 SGHRS, CDR2 YFSETQ. The V gene end was trimmed by 0 bases and the J gene end by 3 bases; junction bases not matched to a gene: 5. CDR3 length: 15 amino acids.

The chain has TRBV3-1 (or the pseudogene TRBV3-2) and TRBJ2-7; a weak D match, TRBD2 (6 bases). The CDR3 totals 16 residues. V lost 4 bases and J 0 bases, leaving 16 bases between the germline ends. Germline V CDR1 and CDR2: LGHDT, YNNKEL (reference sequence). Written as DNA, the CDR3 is TGTGCCAGCAGCCCGCGCCGGGACTGGAGCTCCTACGAGCAGTACTTC. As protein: CASSPRRDWSSYEQYF.